These 12 T cell receptor beta chains were sequenced from one sample in a study of shared clonotypes between healthy human individuals. Naive CD8 isolation took CD45RO-negative cells positively selected for CCR7 and excluded terminally differentiated effector memory CD45RA+ cells. Repertoires were generated with immunoSEQ multiplex PCR, while TCRdb's copy carries only in-frame clones and drops some. The sample has more than 2 million clones, around 93% seen once. Sequencing was done on a sample of naive CD8+ T cells from PBMCs. The source of these receptors is a man aged 18 to 30 in good health. Some clones in this sample may be carry-over from other donors' samples.

Concerning this clone: The sample carries other DNA sequences with the same CDR3. The chain has TRBV9 and TRBJ1-5; D ambiguous. Germline-derived CDR1 and CDR2 are SGDLS and YYNGEE. The CDR3 runs 15 residues. V was cut by 0 bases and J by 0 bases, with 7 bases left in between. The CDR3 reads CASSVGSGSNQPQHF. The CDR3 DNA reads as TGTGCCAGCAGCGTAGGCTCAGGTAGCAATCAGCCCCAGCATTTT.

This chain joins TRBV2 and TRBJ2-1; 14 nucleotides align to TRBD2. CDR3 length: 15 residues. Losses at the gene ends were 7 bases for V and 9 bases for J; bases not matched to a gene: 8. Germline loops: CDR1 SNHLY, CDR2 FYNNEI. The CDR3 nucleotides are TGTGCCAGCACCCGACTAGCGGGAGGGCCTGGTGAGCAGTTCTTC. It translates to CASTRLAGGPGEQFF.

The V and J genes are TRBV28 and TRBJ1-1, with D unresolved. The germline V gene has CDR1 MDHEN and CDR2 SYDVKM. Trimming pared 2 bases from V and 1 base from J, leaving 11 bases between. This CDR3 region has 15 residues. The DNA of the CDR3 is TGTGCCAGCAGTTTAAGTGTAAGAGCGAACACTGAAGCTTTCTTT. Encoded protein: CASSLSVRANTEAFF.

The V and J genes are TRBV27 and TRBJ2-3, with 7 bases that match TRBD2. The CDR3 extends over 14 amino acids. Unmatched junction bases numbered 11, after V lost 10 bases and J lost 4 bases. Germline CDR1 reads MNHEY; CDR2 reads SMNVEV (reference sequence). The CDR3 reads CATLPGGTADTQYF. For the CDR3, the DNA is TGTGCCACCCTCCCCGGGGGGACCGCAGATACGCAGTATTTT.

This chain links TRBV7-8 with TRBJ1-5; no clear D. V lost 6 bases and J 3 bases, leaving 18 bases between the germline ends. There are 16 residues in the CDR3. Germline CDR1 is SGHVS and CDR2 is FQNEAQ. As DNA, the CDR3 is TGTGCCAGCAGTTTCGGTTTTGGACCTCCCAATCAGCCCCAGCATTTT. It yields the protein CASSFGFGPPNQPQHF.

The chain has TRBV6-4 and TRBJ2-2, with 10 bases that match TRBD1. J lost 2 bases, V lost 5 bases, and 5 bases had no gene match. CDR1 is MRHNA and CDR2 is SNTAGT in the germline V gene. CDR3 length: 16 residues. The DNA of the CDR3 is TGTGCCAGCAGTTCTCGACAGGGGGCTAACACCGGGGAGCTGTTTTTT. Translating it yields CASSSRQGANTGELFF.

The V gene is TRBV4-3, the J gene TRBJ1-6; D may be TRBD1 (5 bases). V dropped 1 base and J dropped 8 bases, with 18 bases sitting between them. The CDR3 spans 17 residues. Germline loops: CDR1 LGHNA, CDR2 YSLEER. CDR3 bases: TGCGCCAGCAGCCAAGTGTGGAGGGGCTCGTTTTATTCACCCCTCCACTTT. Translation: CASSQVWRGSFYSPLHF.

To note about this clone: This same CDR3 is encoded by further DNA sequences in the sample. V and J are TRBV5-1 and TRBJ2-7, with no clear D. Germline loops: CDR1 SGHRS, CDR2 YFSETQ. CDR3 size: 12 residues. Trimming left V 1 base short and J 3 bases short, with 5 bases between. CDR3 coding DNA: TGCGCCAGCAGCTTGAATGGCTACGAGCAGTACTTC. Translation: CASSLNGYEQYF.

The chain has TRBV27 and TRBJ2-7; the D gene could be TRBD1 or TRBD2 (6 bases each). Germline V gives CDR1 MNHEY, CDR2 SMNVEV (reference sequence). The CDR3 loop spans 16 amino acids. V lost 0 bases, J lost 2 bases, and 14 bases lay in between. DNA for the CDR3: TGTGCCAGCAGTTTATCACGGGGGCCGAAGACCTACGAGCAGTACTTC. Residues: CASSLSRGPKTYEQYF.

The chain couples TRBV5-6 to TRBJ2-7, with 8 nucleotides matching TRBD1. The V gene end was trimmed by 3 bases and the J gene end by 6 bases; junction bases not matched to a gene: 8. Germline V lookup: CDR1 SGHDT, CDR2 YYEEEE. CDR3 length equals 14 residues. DNA of the CDR3: TGTGCCAGCAGCTCCAGGGGGCGCTTTCCCGAGCAGTACTTC. Encoded protein: CASSSRGRFPEQYF.

The chain couples TRBV2 to TRBJ2-1, with D uncertain. Germline lookup yields CDR1 SNHLY and CDR2 FYNNEI. Between the trimmed V and J ends, which lost 8 bases and 9 bases, there was a span of 20 bases. The CDR3 runs to 14 residues. CDR3 DNA: TGTGCCAGCGAGGCGGCTCCCCCCCTGGTTGAGCAGTTCTTC. Translated, it gives CASEAAPPLVEQFF. The full variable domain, its missing parts supplied by reference TRBV2 and TRBJ2-1, is EPEVTQTPSHQVTQMGQEVILRCVPISNHLYFYWYRQILGQKVEFLVSFYNNEISEKSEIFDDQFSVERPDGSNFTLKIRSTKLEDSAMYFCASEAAPPLVEQFFGPGTRLTVL.

This clone appeared once. The genes are TRBV28 and TRBJ2-1; possible D gene TRBD1, 5 bases. The germline V gene has CDR1 MDHEN and CDR2 SYDVKM. The CDR3 runs to 14 residues. Trimming pared 6 bases from V and 4 bases from J, leaving 13 bases between. CDR3 DNA sequence: TGTGCCAGCAGACCCAGGGTGTTATACAATGAGCAGTTCTTC. It codes for CASRPRVLYNEQFF.